This entry is about one T cell receptor beta chain. The entry originates in a study of cytomegalovirus exposure and HLA in healthy donors. Losses at the gene ends were 0 bases for V and 2 bases for J; bases not matched to a gene: 0. Germline CDR1 SEHNR, CDR2 FQNEAQ (reference sequence). This CDR3 region has 15 residues. The PCR employed 60 Vbeta primers together with 13 Jbeta primers. As handled by the study authors: As a later analysis found, there were about 80 million unique TCR beta chains, of which roughly 11 million were shared. Some clones are missing from TCRdb's copy, which holds only in-frame ones; the method was immunoSEQ multiplex PCR. V, J and clone size are taken as reported in that table, and D and trimming were inferred from the DNA itself. The sample contains some 150,000 clones, nearly 85% of which appear only once.

This TCR was sampled from a male donor in good health and CMV-seronegative. The chain couples TRBV7-9 to TRBJ1-2, with 10 bases that match TRBD1. Sequenced sample: PBMCs. The CDR3 sequence: CASSLAGQGNYGYTF. CDR3 DNA sequence: TGTGCCAGCAGCTTAGCGGGACAGGGGAACTATGGCTACACCTTC.